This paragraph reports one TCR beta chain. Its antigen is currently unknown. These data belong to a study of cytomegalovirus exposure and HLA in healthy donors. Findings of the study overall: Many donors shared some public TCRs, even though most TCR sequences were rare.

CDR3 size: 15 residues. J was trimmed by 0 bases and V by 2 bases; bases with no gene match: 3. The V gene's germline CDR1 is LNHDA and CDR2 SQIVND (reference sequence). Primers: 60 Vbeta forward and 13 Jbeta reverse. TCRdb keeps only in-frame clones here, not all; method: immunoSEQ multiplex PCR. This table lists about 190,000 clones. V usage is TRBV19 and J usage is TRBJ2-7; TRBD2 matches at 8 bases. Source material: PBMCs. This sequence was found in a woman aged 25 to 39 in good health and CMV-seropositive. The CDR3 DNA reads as TGTGCCAGTAGTATATGGAGCGGGAGCTCCTACGAGCAGTACTTC. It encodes CASSIWSGSSYEQYF.